Listed here are 14 T cell receptor beta chains from one sample, sequenced in a study of blood T cell repertoires in COVID-19. The method was immunoSEQ multiplex PCR; TCRdb's version includes in-frame clones alone and lacks a portion of them. The table has more than 200,000 clones, roughly 80% seen once. Material for sequencing was peripheral blood. These receptors came from a woman aged 80 or older with acute or convalescent COVID-19.

This chain connects TRBV6-2 or TRBV6-3 to TRBJ2-1, with no clear D. Trimming left V 4 bases short and J 2 bases short, with 12 bases between. This CDR3 spans 15 amino acids. Germline V gene lookup returns CDR1 MNHEY and CDR2 SVGEGT. The chain's CDR3 is CASSFSLSAYNEQFF. In nucleotides, the CDR3 is TGTGCCAGCAGTTTTAGTCTTTCCGCCTACAATGAGCAGTTCTTC.

V is TRBV6-2 or TRBV6-3 and J is TRBJ2-1; TRBD2 matches 8 bases. The CDR3 runs to 15 residues. Per the germline V gene, CDR1 is MNHEY and CDR2 is SVGEGT. V shed 4 bases and J 1 base; nucleotides not matched to a gene: 3. CDR3 residues: CASSSLAGSYNEQFF. As DNA, the CDR3 is TGTGCCAGCAGTTCCTTAGCGGGATCCTACAATGAGCAGTTCTTC.

The chain is built from TRBV7-8 and TRBJ2-2; 9 nucleotides align to TRBD2. J was trimmed by 7 bases and V by 5 bases; bases with no gene match: 17. The CDR3 sequence is 18 residues long. Germline CDR1 is SGHVS and CDR2 is FQNEAQ. The DNA of the CDR3 is TGTGCCAGCAGCACCAGAGGCGGGGGGGCCCTCTTACACGGGGAGCTGTTTTTT. It codes for CASSTRGGGALLHGELFF.

The V and J genes are TRBV27 and TRBJ2-7; D is unclear. The germline V gene encodes CDR1 MNHEY and CDR2 SMNVEV (reference sequence). The CDR3 is 16 amino acids. Trimming removed 3 bases at V and 4 bases at J, with 19 bases between. The CDR3 DNA sequence: TGTGCCAGCAGTTTCCTGGGCCCCGGTTCGTTGTACGAGCAGTACTTC. It codes for CASSFLGPGSLYEQYF.

The chain is built from TRBV19 and TRBJ2-3; 8 bases are shared with TRBD2. V was pared by 3 bases and J by 4 bases, with 6 bases of the junction left unmatched. Per the germline V gene, CDR1 is LNHDA and CDR2 is SQIVND (reference sequence). The CDR3 contains 15 residues. Here the CDR3 DNA reads TGTGCCAGTAGTATGTTAGCGGGGTATGCAGATACGCAGTATTTT. Translation gives CASSMLAGYADTQYF.

V is TRBV12-3 or TRBV12-4 and J is TRBJ1-2; a weak D match, TRBD1 (6 bases). Trimming removed 4 bases from V and 6 bases from J, with 9 bases in between. This CDR3 is built from 12 residues. The CDR3 DNA reads TGTGCCAGCAGTTACAGGGTGGATGGCTACACCTTC. Translated, it gives CASSYRVDGYTF.

The rearrangement joins TRBV19 to TRBJ2-2; D is possibly TRBD1 (6 bases). CDR3 length equals 15 residues. V was cut by 3 bases and J by 4 bases, with 12 bases left in between. Per the germline V gene, CDR1 is LNHDA and CDR2 is SQIVND (reference sequence). Written as DNA, the CDR3 is TGTGCCAGTAGTATTGGGGCGGACAGCACCGGGGAGCTGTTTTTT. Translated: CASSIGADSTGELFF.

The chain combines TRBV6-1 with TRBJ1-1, with D unresolved. Germline V gives CDR1 MNHNS, CDR2 SASEGT. The CDR3 loop spans 15 amino acids. Trimming pared 3 bases from V and 1 base from J, leaving 12 bases between. The CDR3 DNA reads TGTGCCAGCAGTGACGAACTAGTGGGGAACACTGAAGCTTTCTTT. Translation: CASSDELVGNTEAFF.

The rearrangement links TRBV7-9 to TRBJ1-2, with 7 bases fitting TRBD1. Germline lookup yields CDR1 SEHNR and CDR2 FQNEAQ (reference sequence). This CDR3 contains 14 residues. Trimming cost V 1 base and J 4 bases; bases outside gene matches: 3. The CDR3 nucleotides are TGTGCCAGCAGCTTAGACAGGGGCTTCTATGGCTACACCTTC. Translating it yields CASSLDRGFYGYTF.

This clone occurred many times. This chain links TRBV6-6 with TRBJ1-3; D gene unclear. Germline values: CDR1 MNHNY, CDR2 SVGAGI (reference sequence). The CDR3 runs to 15 residues. V lost 6 bases and J 8 bases, leaving 20 bases between the germline ends. The CDR3 loop is CASSDIAGVTHTIYF. CDR3 coding DNA: TGTGCCAGCAGCGACATCGCCGGTGTCACCCACACCATATATTTT.

The chain uses TRBV19 and TRBJ2-5; TRBD2 matches 9 bases. This CDR3 has 12 residues. CDR1 is LNHDA and CDR2 is SQIVND in the germline V gene (reference sequence). Trimming at V came to 8 bases and at J to 4 bases, leaving 2 bases not matched to a gene. The CDR3 sequence is CASRAGGETQYF. CDR3 DNA: TGTGCCAGTCGAGCGGGGGGAGAGACCCAGTACTTC.

In its sample, this clone was seen many times. This rearrangement joins TRBV3-1 (or the pseudogene TRBV3-2) to TRBJ2-7; D not certain. Germline V gives CDR1 LGHDT, CDR2 YNNKEL (reference sequence). CDR3 size: 13 residues. V was cut by 2 bases and J by 6 bases, with 11 bases left in between. The CDR3 nucleotides are TGTGCCAGCAGCCAAAATCCTGGCCCCGAGCAGTACTTC. The encoded protein is CASSQNPGPEQYF.

DNA for the CDR3: TGTGCCAGCAGCCAGCTCATCAGGGGGCCTTTTGAAGCTTTCTTT. Its translation is CASSQLIRGPFEAFF. The chain links TRBV3-1 (or the pseudogene TRBV3-2) to TRBJ1-1; 8 bases align to TRBD1. Unmatched junction bases numbered 10, after V lost 3 bases and J lost 7 bases. The germline gives CDR1 LGHDT, CDR2 YNNKEL (reference sequence). CDR3 length: 15 amino acids.

The chain links TRBV25-1 to TRBJ1-2; TRBD1 matches 11 bases. J gave up 5 bases and V 7 bases, and 9 bases lay outside the gene matches. Germline V gives CDR1 MGHDK, CDR2 SYGVNS. The CDR3 runs 15 residues. CDR3 sequence: CASNEGQGAGYGYTF. In DNA form, the CDR3 reads TGTGCCAGCAACGAAGGACAGGGGGCCGGTTATGGCTACACCTTC.